The entry below describes one TCR beta chain. The entry originates in a study of blood T cell repertoires in COVID-19. Background on the study: Some COVID-19 samples were acute and others convalescent; all came from the United States, Italy and Spain.

J lost 6 bases, V lost 8 bases, and 13 bases had no gene match. This CDR3 has 15 amino acids. Germline CDR1 and CDR2: LGHNT and FRNRAP. Using immunoSEQ multiplex PCR, the repertoire was profiled, and TCRdb retains in-frame clones only, with some absent. The sample includes about 76,000 clones, around 83% of them seen just once. V gene TRBV12-5 combines with J gene TRBJ2-7; 10 positions match TRBD1. The source material was peripheral blood. The receptor comes from a man between 60 and 75 years old with COVID-19, enrolled during active disease. CDR3 amino acids: CASYYWSGTGAEQYF. DNA of the CDR3: TGTGCTAGTTATTATTGGTCCGGGACAGGGGCCGAGCAGTACTTC.